The subject of this entry is one T cell receptor (beta chain). Germline V gene data show CDR1 as SQVTM and CDR2 as ANQGSEA. CDR3 length: 15 amino acids. The V end was cut by 3 bases, the J end by 2 bases, with 15 bases between. The sample belongs to a study of blood T cell repertoires in COVID-19. In the study's own analysis: Cell counts per sample came from amplifying reference gene primers. Using immunoSEQ multiplex PCR, the repertoire was profiled, and TCRdb retains in-frame clones only, with some absent. D and trimming come from the DNA, and the V and J calls and clone size come from that table. The sample lists approximately 300,000 clones; about nine tenths were seen once.

Sequenced: peripheral blood. The gene calls are TRBV29-1 and TRBJ2-3, with D perhaps matching TRBD1 (5 bases). The sequence was collected from a woman aged 45-59 years with COVID-19, enrolled during active disease. CDR3: CSVDTYGHLTDTQYF. CDR3 bases: TGCAGCGTTGATACGTATGGACATCTCACAGATACGCAGTATTTT.